These 28 T cell receptor beta chains were all obtained from the same sample, sequenced in a study of post-analysis software for immune sequencing data. Antigens for these TCRs are unknown. Sequencing libraries made from TCR beta cDNA carried unique molecular identifiers. Via MiXCR, TCRdb re-called the PCR reads, giving one row per CDR3 protein. Of almost 700,000 distinct CDR3 sequences in the sample, 55% to 60% were seen once. Study findings and constraints: About five TRBV segments occurring more often in patients than controls included TRBV5-6, TRBV5-1 and TRBV20-1.

The sequencing sample was made of blood. All receptors derive from a girl aged 2-10 years with multiple sclerosis.

The chain carries TRBV12-3 or TRBV12-4 and TRBJ1-4; weak D call: TRBD1 (6 bases). V lost 3 bases, J lost 9 bases, and 14 bases lay in between. This CDR3 spans 14 amino acids. The DNA for the CDR3 is TGTGCCAGCAGTTTTCAGGGGCAGCAGAAAAAACTGTTTTTT. Amino acids: CASSFQGQQKKLFF.

The V gene is TRBV25-1, the J gene TRBJ2-3, with TRBD1 matching 7 bases. The CDR3 contains 15 residues. Losses at the gene ends were 5 bases for V and 2 bases for J; bases not matched to a gene: 7. Per germline, CDR1 MGHDK and CDR2 SYGVNS. The CDR3: CASSRDSVATDTQYF. The CDR3 coding sequence is TGTGCCAGCAGTCGGGACAGCGTCGCCACAGATACGCAGTATTTT.

V usage is TRBV7-9 and J usage is TRBJ2-7, with D tentatively TRBD1 or TRBD2 (5 bases each). Trimming removed 5 bases at V and 2 bases at J, with 16 bases between. In germline, CDR1 is SEHNR, CDR2 FQNEAQ (reference sequence). This CDR3 comprises 15 residues. In DNA form, the CDR3 reads TGTGCCAGCAGCGCCCCGGGACGAACGACCTACGAGCAGTACTTC. Translated: CASSAPGRTTYEQYF.

This chain connects TRBV2 to TRBJ2-1; the D is unclear. V dropped 5 bases and J dropped 4 bases, with 12 bases sitting between them. This CDR3 is 14 amino acids long. The germline V gene has CDR1 SNHLY and CDR2 FYNNEI. CDR3 amino acids: CASSSVLPYNEQFF. The CDR3 coding sequence is TGTGCCAGCAGTAGTGTTCTCCCTTACAATGAGCAGTTCTTC.

This clonotype appeared a few times. The chain joins TRBV29-1 to TRBJ1-2; 7 bases fit TRBD1. Per germline, CDR1 SQVTM and CDR2 ANQGSEA. CDR3 length: 11 amino acids. The ends lost 6 bases at V and 2 bases at J; junction bases unmatched: 0. This CDR3 reads CSVRGNYGYTF. The DNA for the CDR3 is TGCAGCGTCAGGGGGAACTATGGCTACACCTTC.

This sequence joins TRBV5-1 and TRBJ1-2; the match to TRBD1 covers 9 bases. Germline V gene data show CDR1 as SGHRS and CDR2 as YFSETQ. This CDR3 spans 14 amino acids. V shed 3 bases, J shed 7 bases, and the junction held 7 bases outside the gene matches. DNA of the CDR3: TGCGCCAGCAGCTCCGGGACAGGGATGCCTGGCTACACCTTC. Amino acid sequence: CASSSGTGMPGYTF. Based on the CDR3 plus reference TRBV5-1 and TRBJ1-2, the full variable domain is KAGVTQTPRYLIKTRGQQVTLSCSPISGHRSVSWYQQTPGQGLQFLFEYFSETQRNKGNFPGRFSGRQFSNSRSEMNVSTLELGDSALYLCASSSGTGMPGYTFGSGTRLTVV.

This clonotype was detected a few times. The chain carries TRBV20-1 and TRBJ1-1; 7 bases line up with TRBD1. With 6 bases clipped from V and 1 base from J, the junction kept 11 bases outside the gene matches. Per germline, CDR1 DFQATT and CDR2 SNEGSKA (reference sequence). The CDR3 runs to 15 residues. The CDR3 sequence is CSASEGAGRNTEAFF. For the CDR3, the DNA is TGCAGTGCCAGCGAGGGGGCGGGAAGGAACACTGAAGCTTTCTTT.

This chain links TRBV18 with TRBJ2-1; 14 bases line up with TRBD2. J lost 10 bases, V lost 5 bases, and 7 bases had no gene match. The CDR3 has 15 residues. The germline CDR1 and CDR2 sequences are KGHSH and LQKENI. DNA of the CDR3: TGTGCCAGCTCATCGGGACTAGCGGGAGAACCCGAGCAGTTCTTC. Its protein product is CASSSGLAGEPEQFF.

This clonotype was seen only a few times. V gene TRBV12-3 or TRBV12-4 combines with J gene TRBJ2-1; 9 nucleotides match TRBD2. V dropped 6 bases and J dropped 6; count of bases not matched to a gene: 9. CDR3 size: 15 residues. CDR3 bases: TGTGCCAGCAGCTGGGCGGGAGGGCCCGTCAATGAGCAGTTCTTC. Amino acid sequence: CASSWAGGPVNEQFF.

V gene TRBV3-1 combines with J gene TRBJ1-1; possible D gene TRBD1, 5 bases. V was shortened by 2 bases and J by 1 base, with 14 bases between the two germline ends. Germline V CDR1 and CDR2: LGHDT, YNNKEL (reference sequence). This CDR3 contains 16 residues. The CDR3 sequence is CASSQWGIWPNTEAFF. The CDR3 coding sequence is TGTGCCAGCAGCCAATGGGGCATATGGCCGAACACTGAAGCTTTCTTT.

The gene calls are TRBV6-1 and TRBJ1-5, with 11 bases matching TRBD1. The V and J ends lost 7 bases and 1 base, in that order; junction bases with no gene match: 6. The germline CDR1 and CDR2 sequences are MNHNS and SASEGT. CDR3 size: 16 residues. The CDR3 bases are TGTGCCAGCAATCGGGACAGGGGGTTGAGCAATCAGCCCCAGCATTTT. Translating it yields CASNRDRGLSNQPQHF.

This chain connects TRBV15 to TRBJ1-2, with D tentatively TRBD1 (5 bases). Trimming cost V 3 bases and J 3 bases, with 17 bases left between them. In germline, CDR1 is LNHNV, CDR2 YYDKDF (reference sequence). The CDR3 covers 16 residues. In DNA, the CDR3 is TGTGCCACCAGCAGGGCTCAAGAGGGGCCCGACTATGGCTACACCTTC. This encodes CATSRAQEGPDYGYTF.

The rearrangement joins TRBV12-3 or TRBV12-4 to TRBJ2-1; D remains ambiguous. The CDR3 is 16 amino acids. The V gene lost 2 bases and the J gene lost 4 bases, with 15 bases spanning the gap. The CDR3 nucleotides are TGTGCCAGCAGTTTACAACTCGCTGAGACTTACAATGAGCAGTTCTTC. The encoded protein is CASSLQLAETYNEQFF.

The gene calls are TRBV24-1 and TRBJ2-2, with 8 bases that match TRBD2. Germline CDR1 is KGHDR and CDR2 is SFDVKD. This CDR3 is built from 15 residues. V lost 5 bases and J lost 6; bases outside the gene matches: 7. CDR3 amino acids: CATSVGGAKPGELFF. The CDR3, as DNA: TGTGCCACCAGTGTCGGGGGGGCCAAGCCCGGGGAGCTGTTTTTT.

The V and J genes are TRBV6-5 and TRBJ2-2, with D unresolved. V was clipped by 2 bases and J by 4 bases, with 5 bases between them. This CDR3 is 13 amino acids long. Germline values: CDR1 MNHEY, CDR2 SVGAGI. The DNA for the CDR3 is TGTGCCAGCAGTTACAAGAGCACCGGGGAGCTGTTTTTT. Its protein is CASSYKSTGELFF.

The chain combines TRBV29-1 with TRBJ2-1; the D gene is possibly TRBD1 (6 bases). V was clipped by 7 bases and J by 4 bases, with 14 bases between them. CDR1 is SQVTM, CDR2 ANQGSEA, per germline. CDR3 length equals 13 residues. The CDR3 region has the DNA TGCAGCGCTGAGGCGACAGGATACAATGAGCAGTTCTTC. As protein: CSAEATGYNEQFF.

This chain joins TRBV12-3 or TRBV12-4 and TRBJ1-1; possibly TRBD1 for D (5 bases). CDR3 size: 13 residues. V shed 3 bases and J shed 1 base, with 6 bases lying between them. The CDR3 here is CASSFRGNTEAFF. Here the CDR3 DNA reads TGTGCCAGCAGTTTTAGGGGGAACACTGAAGCTTTCTTT.

The chain couples TRBV29-1 to TRBJ2-1, with D possibly TRBD2 on 6 matching bases. This CDR3 comprises 13 residues. CDR1 and CDR2 from the germline V gene are SQVTM and ANQGSEA. V dropped 1 base and J dropped 12 bases, with 16 bases sitting between them. In DNA, the CDR3 is TGCAGCGTTGAAGTGGGCGGGAAGTCCGGGCAGTTCTTC. It encodes CSVEVGGKSGQFF.

This clonotype was detected only a few times. The chain links TRBV15 to TRBJ2-1; 9 bases match TRBD2. The CDR3 has 15 residues. After removal of 5 bases from V and 9 bases from J, the junction contained 11 bases not matched to a gene. From germline, CDR1 is LNHNV and CDR2 YYDKDF (reference sequence). Here the CDR3 reads CATSGGRVAGVEQFF. In nucleotides, the CDR3 is TGTGCCACCAGCGGCGGGCGGGTAGCGGGGGTTGAGCAGTTCTTC.

The chain employs TRBV25-1 and TRBJ2-7; 7 nucleotides align to TRBD2. CDR3 length equals 13 residues. CDR1 MGHDK and CDR2 SYGVNS come from the germline V gene. V shed 8 bases, J shed 2 bases, and the junction held 6 bases outside the gene matches. The CDR3 DNA sequence: TGTGCCAGCGGTGGGACTACCACCTACGAGCAGTACTTC. It is translated as CASGGTTTYEQYF.

The genes are TRBV29-1 and TRBJ2-5, with 7 bases matching TRBD1. CDR1 is SQVTM, CDR2 ANQGSEA, per germline. Trimming cost V 6 bases and J 2 bases; bases outside gene matches: 9. The CDR3 has 14 residues. The CDR3 loop reads CSVPRQGLQETQYF. The CDR3 nucleotides read TGCAGCGTCCCTCGACAGGGCCTACAAGAGACCCAGTACTTC.

V and J are TRBV20-1 and TRBJ2-3, with 8 positions matching TRBD2. The junction had 10 bases not matched to a gene; V was cut back by 2 bases and J by 3 bases. Germline loops: CDR1 DFQATT, CDR2 SNEGSKA (reference sequence). CDR3 size: 16 residues. CDR3 coding DNA: TGCAGTGCTAGAAAAGCGGGAGTCGGTCAGACAGATACGCAGTATTTT. The encoded protein is CSARKAGVGQTDTQYF.

This clonotype was seen many times. V gene TRBV7-9 combines with J gene TRBJ2-7, with D uncertain. Germline V gives CDR1 SEHNR, CDR2 FQNEAQ (reference sequence). V was shortened by 0 bases and J by 2 bases, with 2 bases between the two germline ends. The CDR3 totals 12 residues. The CDR3 loop reads CASSLATYEQYF. The CDR3 nucleotides are TGTGCCAGCAGCTTAGCTACCTACGAGCAGTACTTC.

The chain joins TRBV2 to TRBJ1-1; D may be TRBD1 (5 bases). The CDR3 spans 12 residues. The germline V gene has CDR1 SNHLY and CDR2 FYNNEI. Trimming cost V 3 bases and J 6 bases, with 8 bases left between them. CDR3 amino acids: CASSEQGSEAFF. CDR3 DNA: TGTGCCAGCAGTGAGCAGGGATCTGAAGCTTTCTTT.

This chain connects TRBV3-1 to TRBJ2-1; D assignment may be TRBD1 or TRBD2 (5 bases each). The V and J ends lost 2 bases and 8 bases respectively, with 16 bases between them. The CDR3 length is 15 residues. CDR1 and CDR2 from the germline V gene are LGHDT and YNNKEL (reference sequence). The CDR3 DNA sequence: TGTGCCAGCAGCCAACCCTCCGGGACGCGCTATGAGCAGTTCTTC. Translating gives CASSQPSGTRYEQFF.

The chain uses TRBV3-1 and TRBJ2-3; TRBD1 agrees at 10 bases. CDR1 and CDR2 (germline): LGHDT, YNNKEL (reference sequence). V was pared by 0 bases and J by 6 bases, with 9 bases of the junction left unmatched. CDR3 length equals 17 residues. The CDR3 region is CASSQDLADRGEDTQYF. The DNA of the CDR3 is TGTGCCAGCAGCCAAGATCTCGCGGACAGGGGGGAGGATACGCAGTATTTT.

This chain uses TRBV10-3 with TRBJ1-2; maybe TRBD1 (6 bases). Per germline, CDR1 ENHRY and CDR2 SYGVKD. This CDR3 is built from 18 residues. V was trimmed by 4 bases and J by 3 bases, leaving 24 bases between them. The CDR3 loop is CAISGTAARFGSDYGYTF. In DNA form, the CDR3 reads TGTGCCATCAGTGGGACAGCAGCGAGGTTCGGAAGCGACTATGGCTACACCTTC.

This chain joins TRBV6-2 or TRBV6-3 and TRBJ2-7; a possible D gene is TRBD2 (6 bases). The tail of the sequence fits TRBJ2-5 better, so the J call may be wrong. The CDR3 consists of 17 residues. Germline V gives CDR1 MNHEY, CDR2 SVGEGT. DNA for the CDR3: TGTGCCAGCAGTTATTCCCCTCAGTGGGGAGGACCAGAGACCCAGTACTTC. Translation: CASSYSPQWGGPETQYF.